This T cell receptor (beta chain) was retrieved from a study of cytomegalovirus exposure and HLA in healthy donors. Primers: 60 Vbeta forward and 13 Jbeta reverse. The repertoire was sequenced with immunoSEQ multiplex PCR; TCRdb's copy has only in-frame clones and lacks some. The table includes 150,000 to 200,000 clones, roughly 87% detected once. The germline CDR1 and CDR2 sequences are MGHDK and SYGVNS. The CDR3 extends over 13 amino acids. V was clipped by 7 bases and J by 4 bases; unmatched bases: 1. This receptor was obtained from a man in his forties or fifties in good health and CMV-seronegative. Sample: PBMCs. The genes are TRBV25-1 and TRBJ1-1, with TRBD1 matching 12 bases. The CDR3 protein is CASKGQGATEAFF. The CDR3 DNA sequence: TGTGCCAGCAAGGGACAGGGGGCCACTGAAGCTTTCTTT.